The subject of this entry is one T cell receptor beta chain. This clonotype came up many times. This clone's antigen is unknown. There are no base qualities to consult, and no much larger clone falls within one base. The sample originates from a study of CD8 T cells in ankylosing spondylitis (dated by TCRdb to the late 2010s). Background for the entire study: T cell receptor beta repertoires were profiled in healthy donors and ankylosing spondylitis patients so that disease-linked TCR variants could be found. The full study cohort comprised 20 to 25 ankylosing spondylitis patients and 85 to 120 healthy donors. Peripheral blood was sampled, and synovial fluid was additionally collected from ankylosing spondylitis patients. The paper as a whole reports these results and caveats: Some TCR beta motif variants had previously been reported in synovial fluid and blood of reactive arthritis patients, which suggested common disease-initiation mechanisms. The disease-linked clones had a CD8+ phenotype and were found at relatively low frequencies in peripheral blood. The disease-linked clones were reported as significantly enriched in matched synovial fluid samples from ankylosing spondylitis patients. A TCR beta motif made up of 7 to 9 highly homologous amino acid variants appeared to be characteristic of blood from ankylosing spondylitis patients.

TCRdb records Illumina HiSeq 2500 as the sequencer. Quantitative 5'-RACE with molecular barcodes was the method used to prepare the TCR beta libraries. Processing in the source paper ran as follows. Disease-linked TCR variants were identified with a new computational method built on a probabilistic model of VDJ rearrangement. Starting from the raw public reads, TCRdb applied fastp trimming at Q25, assembled clones with MiXCR and retained in-frame beta chains. Records with the same CDR3 protein are collapsed into one entry carrying the most frequent genes and DNA. These V and J calls are TCRdb output, not the study's own analysis. Counted in this sample were 250,000 to 350,000 distinct CDR3 sequences; around 20% of them appeared once. The ten largest clones represent roughly 8% of the sample. Sequencing used blood, either unsorted or a sorted T cell fraction (not recorded which). This clonotype originated in a male donor with ankylosing spondylitis or in good health (not recorded which).

The CDR3 protein is CASSLETGRTEAFF. The DNA sequence reads TGCGCCAGCAGCTTGGAGACAGGGCGCACTGAAGCTTTCTTT. Rearrangement joined TRBV5-1 to TRBJ1-1; 7 bases in the middle match TRBD1. The junction shows trimming of 0 bases on V and 4 bases on J, and the gene matches do not reach 3 bases of it. The CDR1 and CDR2 encoded by the germline V gene are SGHRS and YFSETQ. The CDR3 contains 14 residues, cysteine and phenylalanine counted. The kept DNA is CDR3 alone, 42 bases in frame from the first base.